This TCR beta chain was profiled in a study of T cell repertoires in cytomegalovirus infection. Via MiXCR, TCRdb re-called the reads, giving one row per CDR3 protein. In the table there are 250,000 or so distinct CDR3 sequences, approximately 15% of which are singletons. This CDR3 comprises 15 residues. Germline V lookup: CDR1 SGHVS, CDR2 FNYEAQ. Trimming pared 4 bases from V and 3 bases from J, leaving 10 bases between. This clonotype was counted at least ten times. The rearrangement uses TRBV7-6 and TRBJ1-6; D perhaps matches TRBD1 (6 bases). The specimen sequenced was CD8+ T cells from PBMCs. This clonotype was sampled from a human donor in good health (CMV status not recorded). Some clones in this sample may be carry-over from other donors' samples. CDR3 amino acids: CASSSGQLYNSPLHF. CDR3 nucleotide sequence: TGTGCCAGCAGCTCGGGACAACTCTATAATTCACCCCTCCACTTT.